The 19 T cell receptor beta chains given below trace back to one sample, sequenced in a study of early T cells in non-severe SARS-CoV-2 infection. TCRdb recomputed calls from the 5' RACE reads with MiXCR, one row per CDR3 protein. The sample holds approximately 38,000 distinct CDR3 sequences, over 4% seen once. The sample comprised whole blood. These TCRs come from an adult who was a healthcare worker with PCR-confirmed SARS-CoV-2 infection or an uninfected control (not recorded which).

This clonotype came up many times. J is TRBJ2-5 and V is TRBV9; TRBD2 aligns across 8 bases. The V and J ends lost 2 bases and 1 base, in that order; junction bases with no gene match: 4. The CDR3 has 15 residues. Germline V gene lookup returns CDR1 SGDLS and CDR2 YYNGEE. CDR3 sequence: CASSVAGGAQETQYF. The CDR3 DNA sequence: TGTGCCAGCAGCGTGGCCGGGGGGGCCCAAGAGACCCAGTACTTC. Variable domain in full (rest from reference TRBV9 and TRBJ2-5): DSGVTQTPKHLITATGQRVTLRCSPRSGDLSVYWYQQSLDQGLQFLIQYYNGEERAKGNILERFSAQQFPDLHSELNLSSLELGDSALYFCASSVAGGAQETQYFGPGTRLLVL.

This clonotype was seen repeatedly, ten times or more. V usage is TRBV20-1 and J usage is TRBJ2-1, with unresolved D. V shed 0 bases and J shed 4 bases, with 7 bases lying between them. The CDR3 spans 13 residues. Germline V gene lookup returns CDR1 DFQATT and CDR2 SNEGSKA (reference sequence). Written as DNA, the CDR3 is TGCAGTGCTAGAGAAGGGCTGTACAATGAGCAGTTCTTC. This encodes CSAREGLYNEQFF.

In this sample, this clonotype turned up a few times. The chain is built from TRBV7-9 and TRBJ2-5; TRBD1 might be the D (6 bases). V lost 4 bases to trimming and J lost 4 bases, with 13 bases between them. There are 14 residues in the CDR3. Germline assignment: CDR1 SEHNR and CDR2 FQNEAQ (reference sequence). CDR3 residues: CASSSDRLSETQYF. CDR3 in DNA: TGTGCCAGCAGCTCCGACAGGTTATCAGAGACCCAGTACTTC.

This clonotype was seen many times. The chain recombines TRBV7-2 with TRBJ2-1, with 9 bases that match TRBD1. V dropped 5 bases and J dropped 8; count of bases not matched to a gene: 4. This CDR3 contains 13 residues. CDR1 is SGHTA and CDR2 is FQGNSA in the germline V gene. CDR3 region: CASSVDRGYEQFF. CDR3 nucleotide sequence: TGTGCCAGCAGCGTCGACAGGGGGTATGAGCAGTTCTTC.

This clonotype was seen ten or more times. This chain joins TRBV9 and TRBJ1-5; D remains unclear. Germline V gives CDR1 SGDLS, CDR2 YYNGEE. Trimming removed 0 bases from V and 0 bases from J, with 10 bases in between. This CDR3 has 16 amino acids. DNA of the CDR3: TGTGCCAGCAGCGTAGCTCCCGGTTATAGCAATCAGCCCCAGCATTTT. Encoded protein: CASSVAPGYSNQPQHF.

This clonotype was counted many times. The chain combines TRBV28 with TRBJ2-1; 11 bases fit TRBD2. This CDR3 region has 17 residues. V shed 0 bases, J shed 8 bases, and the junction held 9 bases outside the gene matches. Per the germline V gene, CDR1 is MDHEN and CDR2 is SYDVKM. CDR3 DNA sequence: TGTGCCAGCAGTTTATGGGTCGTTACTAGCGGGAGCCATGAGCAGTTCTTC. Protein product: CASSLWVVTSGSHEQFF.

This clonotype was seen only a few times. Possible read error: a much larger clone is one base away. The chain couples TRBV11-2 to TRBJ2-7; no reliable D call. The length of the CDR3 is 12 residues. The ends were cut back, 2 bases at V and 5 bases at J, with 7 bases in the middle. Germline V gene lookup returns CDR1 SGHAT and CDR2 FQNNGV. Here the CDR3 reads CASSLRIHEQYF. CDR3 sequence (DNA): TGTGCCAGCAGCTTAAGGATCCACGAGCAGTACTTC. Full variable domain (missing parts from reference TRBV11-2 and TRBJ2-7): EAGVAQSPRYKIIEKRQSVAFWCNPISGHATLYWYQQILGQGPKLLIQFQNNGVVDDSQLPKDRFSAERLKGVDSTLKIQPAKLEDSAVYLCASSLRIHEQYFGPGTRLTVT.

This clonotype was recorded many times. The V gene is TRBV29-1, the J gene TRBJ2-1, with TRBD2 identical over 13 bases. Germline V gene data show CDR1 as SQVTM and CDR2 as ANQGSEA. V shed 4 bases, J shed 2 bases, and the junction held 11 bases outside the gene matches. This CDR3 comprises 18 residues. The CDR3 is CSVVIWTSGRGTYNEQFF. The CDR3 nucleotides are TGCAGCGTTGTTATCTGGACTAGCGGGAGAGGGACCTACAATGAGCAGTTCTTC.

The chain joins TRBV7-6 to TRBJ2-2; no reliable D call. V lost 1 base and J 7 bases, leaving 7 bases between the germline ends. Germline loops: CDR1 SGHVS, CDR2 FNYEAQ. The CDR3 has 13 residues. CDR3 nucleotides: TGTGCCAGCAGCTTAGGTCCATACGGGGAGCTGTTTTTT. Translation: CASSLGPYGELFF.

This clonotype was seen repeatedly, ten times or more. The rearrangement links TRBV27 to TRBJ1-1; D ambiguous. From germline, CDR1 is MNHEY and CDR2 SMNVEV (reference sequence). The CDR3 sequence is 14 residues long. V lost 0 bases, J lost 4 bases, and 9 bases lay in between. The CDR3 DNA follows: TGTGCCAGCAGTTTATCCCCGAGGGCCACTGAAGCTTTCTTT. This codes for CASSLSPRATEAFF.

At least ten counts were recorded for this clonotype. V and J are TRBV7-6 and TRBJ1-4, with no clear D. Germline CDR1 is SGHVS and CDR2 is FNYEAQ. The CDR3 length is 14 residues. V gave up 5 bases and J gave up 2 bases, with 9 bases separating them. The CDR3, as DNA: TGTGCCAGCAGCCCTACAGCCACTAATGAAAAACTGTTTTTT. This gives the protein CASSPTATNEKLFF. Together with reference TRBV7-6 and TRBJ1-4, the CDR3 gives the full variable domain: GAGVSQSPRYKVTKRGQDVALRCDPISGHVSLYWYRQALGQGPEFLTYFNYEAQQDKSGLPNDRFSAERPEGSISTLTIQRTEQRDSAMYRCASSPTATNEKLFFGSGTQLSVL.

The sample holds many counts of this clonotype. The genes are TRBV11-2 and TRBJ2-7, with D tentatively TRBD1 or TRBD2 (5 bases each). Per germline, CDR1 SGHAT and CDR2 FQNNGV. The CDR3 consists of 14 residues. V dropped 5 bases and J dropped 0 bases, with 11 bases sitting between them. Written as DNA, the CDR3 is TGTGCCAGCAGCCCCGGGACGATCTCCTACGAGCAGTACTTC. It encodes CASSPGTISYEQYF.

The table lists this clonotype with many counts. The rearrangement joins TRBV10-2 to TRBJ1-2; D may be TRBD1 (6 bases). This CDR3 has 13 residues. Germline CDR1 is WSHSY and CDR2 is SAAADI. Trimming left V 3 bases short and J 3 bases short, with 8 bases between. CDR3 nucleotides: TGCGCCAGCAGTGACGGACAGCACTATGGCTACACCTTC. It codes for CASSDGQHYGYTF.

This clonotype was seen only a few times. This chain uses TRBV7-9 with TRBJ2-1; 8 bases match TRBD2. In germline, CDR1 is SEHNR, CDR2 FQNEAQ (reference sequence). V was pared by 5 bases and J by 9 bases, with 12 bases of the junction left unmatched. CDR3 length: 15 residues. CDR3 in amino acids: CASSILAGKLGEQFF. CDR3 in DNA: TGTGCCAGCAGCATCTTAGCGGGAAAACTGGGTGAGCAGTTCTTC.

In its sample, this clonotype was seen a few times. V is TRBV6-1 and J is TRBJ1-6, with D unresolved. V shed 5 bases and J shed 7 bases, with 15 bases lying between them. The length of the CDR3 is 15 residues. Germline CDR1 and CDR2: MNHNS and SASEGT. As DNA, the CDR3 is TGTGCCAGCAGTCTACGACTCGGTCCCAATTCACCCCTCCACTTT. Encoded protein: CASSLRLGPNSPLHF.

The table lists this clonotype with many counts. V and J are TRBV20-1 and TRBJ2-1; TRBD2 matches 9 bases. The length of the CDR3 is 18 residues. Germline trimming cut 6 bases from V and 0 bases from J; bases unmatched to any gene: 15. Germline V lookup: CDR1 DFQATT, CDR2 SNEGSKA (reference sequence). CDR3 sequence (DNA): TGCAGTGCCAAAGCCCCAATAAGTAGCGGGAGCTCCTACAATGAGCAGTTCTTC. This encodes CSAKAPISSGSSYNEQFF.

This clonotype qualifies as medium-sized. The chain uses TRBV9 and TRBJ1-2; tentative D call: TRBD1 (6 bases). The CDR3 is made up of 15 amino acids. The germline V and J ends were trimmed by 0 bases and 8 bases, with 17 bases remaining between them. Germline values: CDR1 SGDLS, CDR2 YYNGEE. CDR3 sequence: CASSVGDTGYYGYTF. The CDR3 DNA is TGTGCCAGCAGCGTAGGAGACACAGGGTATTACGGCTACACCTTC.

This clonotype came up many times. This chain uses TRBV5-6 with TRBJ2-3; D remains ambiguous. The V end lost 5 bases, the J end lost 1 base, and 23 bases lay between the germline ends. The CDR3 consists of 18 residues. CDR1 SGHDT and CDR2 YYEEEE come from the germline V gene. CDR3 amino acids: CASRRTAPRRWGTDTQYF. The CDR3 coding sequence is TGTGCCAGCAGACGGACCGCCCCACGACGGTGGGGCACAGATACGCAGTATTTT. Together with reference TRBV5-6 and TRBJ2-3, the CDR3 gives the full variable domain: DAGVTQSPTHLIKTRGQQVTLRCSPKSGHDTVSWYQQALGQGPQFIFQYYEEEERQRGNFPDRFSGHQFPNYSSELNVNALLLGDSALYLCASRRTAPRRWGTDTQYFGPGTRLTVL.

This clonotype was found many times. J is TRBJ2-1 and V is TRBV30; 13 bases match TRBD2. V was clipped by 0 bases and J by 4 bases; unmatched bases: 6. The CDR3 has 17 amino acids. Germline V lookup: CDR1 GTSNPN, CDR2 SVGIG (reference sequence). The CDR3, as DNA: TGTGCCTGGAGTGTTGGCCGACTAGCGGGAGGTTACAATGAGCAGTTCTTC. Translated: CAWSVGRLAGGYNEQFF.